This is a list of T cell receptor beta chains from one sample in a study of lymphopenia after photon versus proton radiotherapy. Here immunoSEQ multiplex PCR was the method, and the copy in TCRdb shows in-frame clones only, minus some. The sample has tens of thousands of clones; approximately 83% are singletons. Sequenced here: peripheral blood, sampled from a patient treated with photon-based radiotherapy. The source of these receptors is a man between 35 and 55 years old with gastric cancer. Each CDR3 is given with its conserved first and last residue. The D gene is left open where the match is weak. Size is omitted from some rows. Given values are once, few, many or a class for expanded clones.

TGTGCCAGCGGACGGACAGCTTCTAATGAAAAACTGTTTTTT,CASGRTASNEKLFF,14,NA,NA,TRBJ1-4,TRBV27
TGTGCCAGCAGCCCTAGGAGGGCAGGGAAGGACCGGGACCGGGAAAAACTGTTTTTT,CASSPRRAGKDRDREKLFF,19,NA,NA,TRBJ1-4,TRBV7-9
TGTGCCAGCAGCAAACGGACAGGGGGCGATAGCAATCAGCCCCAGCATTTT,CASSKRTGGDSNQPQHF,17,NA,NA,TRBJ1-5,TRBV21-1
TGTGCCAGTACGGACAGGGGCGTAGAGACCCAGTACTTC,CASTDRGVETQYF,13,TRBD1,NA,TRBJ2-5,TRBV19
TGTGCCAGCAGCTTAGACGGGTCGAGCGACCAGGAGCAGTTCTTC,CASSLDGSSDQEQFF,15,NA,NA,TRBJ2-1,TRBV11-2
TGTGCCAGCAGCTTAGGGGGAAATCGCAATCAGCCCCAGCATTTT,CASSLGGNRNQPQHF,15,NA,few,TRBJ1-5,TRBV7-9
TGTGCCAGCAGTGACAGGGATATTACCCCTGAAGCTTTCTTT,CASSDRDITPEAFF,14,NA,NA,TRBJ1-1,TRBV2
TGTGCCAGCGGGCCGGCAGGACAGGGGTCCGAGCAGTACTTC,CASGPAGQGSEQYF,14,TRBD1,NA,TRBJ2-7,TRBV6-1
TGCGCCAGCAGGAAACTAGCGGGGGACACCACAGATACGCAGTATTTT,CASRKLAGDTTDTQYF,16,TRBD2,NA,TRBJ2-3,TRBV10-1
TGTGCCAGCATGCCGGGTGGGACAGGGGCACAGCCCCAGCATTTT,CASMPGGTGAQPQHF,15,TRBD1,NA,TRBJ1-5,TRBV6-5
TGTGCCAGCAGCTTGGCGGACACCGGCAATCAGCCCCAGCATTTT,CASSLADTGNQPQHF,15,NA,NA,TRBJ1-5,TRBV5-5
TGTGCCAGCTCACCCCCCCCAGGGAATTCGGGCTACACCTTC,CASSPPPGNSGYTF,14,NA,NA,TRBJ1-2,TRBV18
TGTGCCAGCACACGGGACAGGGGGGTCGGGGAGCTGTTTTTT,CASTRDRGVGELFF,14,TRBD1,few,TRBJ2-2,TRBV25-1
TGTGCCAGCAGTATGACGGGACTCTATGGCTACACCTTC,CASSMTGLYGYTF,13,NA,NA,TRBJ1-2,TRBV5-6
TGTGCCAGCAGCTTAGCTCACAACACCGGGGAGCTGTTTTTT,CASSLAHNTGELFF,14,NA,once,TRBJ2-2,TRBV7-9
TGTGCCAGCAGTGAATCCCATTCACCCCTCCACTTT,CASSESHSPLHF,12,NA,few,TRBJ1-6,TRBV25-1
TGCGCCAGCAGCTTGGTCAGGGGGCCCGACGAGCAGTACTTC,CASSLVRGPDEQYF,14,TRBD1,NA,TRBJ2-7,TRBV5-1
TGTGCCAGCAGCCCCTTTTCGGAGACCCAGTACTTC,CASSPFSETQYF,12,NA,NA,TRBJ2-5,TRBV14
TGTGCCAGCAGCCCGTGGGGTGGGGACACTGAAGCTTTCTTT,CASSPWGGDTEAFF,14,NA,NA,TRBJ1-1,TRBV7-3
TGCAGCGTCGAAACAGGGAAACCCTACGAGCAGTACTTC,CSVETGKPYEQYF,13,NA,NA,TRBJ2-7,TRBV29-1
TGTGCCTGCAGGGGGCTCTCGAACACTGAAGCTTTCTTT,CACRGLSNTEAFF,13,TRBD1,NA,TRBJ1-1,TRBV30
TGTGCCAGCAGCGTAGATGCCGGTGACTATGGCTACACCTTC,CASSVDAGDYGYTF,14,NA,once,TRBJ1-2,TRBV9
TGTGCCAGCAGTGTCACTCCGAGGACAGGGGATATAATTCCACCCCTCCACTTT,CASSVTPRTGDIIPPLHF,18,TRBD1,NA,TRBJ1-6,TRBV6-4
TGTGCCAGCAGTCCGCAGGGGCGCCCTGGAAACACCATATATTTT,CASSPQGRPGNTIYF,15,NA,NA,TRBJ1-3,TRBV27
TGTGCCAGCAGCTTGTTACGGGGGGGTAACAATGAGCAGTTCTTC,CASSLLRGGNNEQFF,15,TRBD2,NA,TRBJ2-1,TRBV5-4
TGTGCCAGCAGCTTACCAAACAATCAGCCCCAGCATTTT,CASSLPNNQPQHF,13,NA,NA,TRBJ1-5,TRBV7-2
TGCAGTGCTAGAGTGACTGAAAAACTGTTTTTT,CSARVTEKLFF,11,NA,NA,TRBJ1-4,TRBV20-1
TGTGCCACCAGCACGGACATCCGTGGAACTGAAGCTTTCTTT,CATSTDIRGTEAFF,14,NA,NA,TRBJ1-1,TRBV15
TGCAGCGTTGGGCCTATGGAGACCCAGTACTTC,CSVGPMETQYF,11,NA,NA,TRBJ2-5,TRBV29-1
TGTGCCAGCAGCCCCCGACGGACCCTCGCAGGCTACACCTTC,CASSPRRTLAGYTF,14,NA,NA,TRBJ1-2,TRBV9
TGTGCCAGCAGCTTAGATAATGGGGTGGGGCGATCCTACGAGCAGTACTTC,CASSLDNGVGRSYEQYF,17,NA,NA,TRBJ2-7,TRBV11-2
TGTGCCAGCAGCTTAAACGCCCAGGGGGGGGAAAAACTGTTTTTT,CASSLNAQGGEKLFF,15,TRBD1,NA,TRBJ1-4,TRBV7-2
TGTGCCAGCAGTTTACGGGGCATGAACACTGAAGCTTTCTTT,CASSLRGMNTEAFF,14,NA,NA,TRBJ1-1,TRBV27
TGTGCCAGCAGCTTAACTGCTGGCTCTGGAAACACCATATATTTT,CASSLTAGSGNTIYF,15,NA,NA,TRBJ1-3,TRBV7-6
TGTGCCAGCAGCCTCCACCCGAGGGGGGAGACCCAGTACTTC,CASSLHPRGETQYF,14,NA,NA,TRBJ2-5,TRBV9
TGTGCCAGGAACGGACAGGGGGCGCCCTACGAGCAGTACTTC,CARNGQGAPYEQYF,14,TRBD1,once,TRBJ2-7,TRBV6-1
TGCAGTGCCAGGGGTGGCTATGGCTACACCTTC,CSARGGYGYTF,11,NA,NA,TRBJ1-2,TRBV20-1
TGTGCCGTATCGGAGGGTCGGAGTTCACCCCTCCACTTT,CAVSEGRSSPLHF,13,NA,NA,TRBJ1-6,TRBV10-3
TGCGCCAGCGGCCCGGGCACTGGAAACACCATATATTTT,CASGPGTGNTIYF,13,NA,NA,TRBJ1-3,TRBV5-1
TGTGCCAGCAGCCAACGGGGGGCCCAAGAGACCCAGTACTTC,CASSQRGAQETQYF,14,NA,NA,TRBJ2-5,TRBV7-2
TGTGCCAGCAGCCCCGGACAAGTTTACGAGCAGTACTTC,CASSPGQVYEQYF,13,NA,NA,TRBJ2-7,TRBV6-6
TGCGCCAGCAGCCAAGATCGGGGACAGCTAGGCTACACCTTC,CASSQDRGQLGYTF,14,TRBD1,NA,TRBJ1-2,TRBV4-3
TGTGCCAGCAGCTTTGAGGCGGTCTATGGCTACACCTTC,CASSFEAVYGYTF,13,NA,once,TRBJ1-2,TRBV5-4
TGCGCCAGCAGCTGGGCGGGACAGGCGGGAGTTGTAGCTTTCTTT,CASSWAGQAGVVAFF,15,TRBD1,NA,TRBJ1-1,TRBV5-1
TGTGCCACCAGCAGAGAACGGGACACAATCTACCTTAATTCACCCCTCCACTTT,CATSRERDTIYLNSPLHF,18,NA,NA,TRBJ1-6,TRBV15